Shown below are 20 T cell receptor beta chains from a single sample sequenced in a study of T cell responses to AZD1222 COVID-19 vaccine (dated by TCRdb to about 2021). Libraries came from the immunoSEQ multiplex PCR assay. The immuneACCESS repertoire file appears here via TCRdb, limited to in-frame rearrangements. These files lack a portion of the clones; in checked studies, under half of the deficit traces to unresolved V genes, and the cause of the others is not known. The sample includes roughly 120,000 clones, with roughly 91% observed a single time. The ten largest account for roughly 4.5% of the sample. In light of the paper, this sample's time point label describes: baseline before first vaccination. Sequencing used peripheral blood, obtained on day 0 of AZD1222 vaccination. The receptors originated from an adult in good health.

This clone was detected only once. This sequence joins TRBV18 and TRBJ2-5; TRBD2 agrees at 7 bases. The V gene's germline CDR1 is KGHSH and CDR2 LQKENI. This CDR3 is built from 13 residues. V dropped 3 bases and J dropped 3; count of bases not matched to a gene: 1. The CDR3 DNA is TGTGCCAGCTCACCCCTAGCGGAAGAGACCCAGTACTTC. Its protein is CASSPLAEETQYF.

The chain links TRBV19 to TRBJ2-3; D is possibly TRBD2 (6 bases). Germline CDR1 LNHDA, CDR2 SQIVND (reference sequence). The CDR3 loop spans 16 amino acids. Deletions cut 9 bases from V and 4 bases from J, with 23 bases between. The CDR3 DNA follows: TGTGCCAGCAGTCCAACCCGGAGACTAGAGTCAGATACGCAGTATTTT. Residues: CASSPTRRLESDTQYF.

The V gene is TRBV25-1, the J gene TRBJ1-2; 10 bases fit TRBD1. J lost 7 bases, V lost 6 bases, and 5 bases had no gene match. Germline V gene sequence: CDR1 MGHDK, CDR2 SYGVNS. The CDR3 runs 13 residues. CDR3 protein: CASSAGTGAGYTF. The CDR3 DNA reads TGTGCCAGCAGCGCCGGGACAGGGGCTGGCTACACCTTC.

This chain uses TRBV24-1 with TRBJ1-2; D is undetermined. The CDR3 totals 13 residues. Germline V lookup: CDR1 KGHDR, CDR2 SFDVKD. V was clipped by 7 bases and J by 6 bases, with 14 bases between them. Here the CDR3 DNA reads TGTGCCACCAGCCAAGTCGGAGATGATGGCTACACCTTC. Encoded protein: CATSQVGDDGYTF.

This rearrangement joins TRBV2 to TRBJ2-2; D is undetermined. CDR3 length: 13 residues. The germline gives CDR1 SNHLY, CDR2 FYNNEI. Trimming took 8 bases from V and 2 from J, leaving 9 bases between them. The CDR3 loop reads CASGLGNTGELFF. The DNA for the CDR3 is TGTGCCAGCGGCCTCGGAAACACCGGGGAGCTGTTTTTT.

The chain couples TRBV6-5 to TRBJ2-7; 9 nucleotides align to TRBD2. The germline gives CDR1 MNHEY, CDR2 SVGAGI. The ends lost 6 bases at V and 8 bases at J; junction bases unmatched: 11. The CDR3 is 14 residues long. This CDR3 is CASSPLSSGGQQYF. CDR3 bases: TGTGCCAGCAGCCCCCTGAGTAGCGGGGGCCAGCAGTACTTC.

The V gene is TRBV6-5, the J gene TRBJ2-7; 8 bases agree with TRBD2. CDR3 length equals 16 residues. Germline CDR1 reads MNHEY; CDR2 reads SVGAGI. The trim removed 4 bases at V and 2 bases at J, leaving 10 bases unmatched. The CDR3 DNA sequence: TGTGCCAGCAGTTCCCCTTCTACCGGGAGGGCCTACGAGCAGTACTTC. Protein sequence: CASSSPSTGRAYEQYF.

The V gene is TRBV29-1, the J gene TRBJ2-7, with a possible D match to TRBD2 (5 bases). The CDR3 totals 12 residues. Deletions cut 3 bases from V and 1 base from J, with 7 bases between. Germline V gives CDR1 SQVTM, CDR2 ANQGSEA. CDR3 DNA: TGCAGCGTTGATGAGGGTTCCTACGAGCAGTACTTC. It specifies CSVDEGSYEQYF.

The gene calls are TRBV5-6 and TRBJ2-1; 8 bases line up with TRBD2. The CDR3 is 15 residues long. Trimming removed 0 bases from V and 6 bases from J; junction bases left unmatched: 5. The V gene's germline CDR1 is SGHDT and CDR2 YYEEEE. In DNA form, the CDR3 reads TGTGCCAGCAGCTTGGGAGCGGGAGCGGGCAATGAGCAGTTCTTC. Protein product: CASSLGAGAGNEQFF.

The CDR3 here is CASSTDRGAQPQHF. The CDR3 DNA reads as TGTGCCAGCAGCACCGACAGGGGAGCTCAGCCCCAGCATTTT. This sequence joins TRBV7-9 and TRBJ1-5; TRBD1 aligns across 8 bases. Germline CDR1 reads SEHNR; CDR2 reads FQNEAQ (reference sequence). J was trimmed by 6 bases and V by 5 bases; bases with no gene match: 6. CDR3 length: 14 residues.

The chain is built from TRBV30 and TRBJ1-5; 8 nucleotides match TRBD1. The junction had 10 bases not matched to a gene; V was cut back by 2 bases and J by 4 bases. The CDR3 is made up of 16 amino acids. The germline gives CDR1 GTSNPN, CDR2 SVGIG (reference sequence). The DNA for the CDR3 is TGTGCCTGGAGTTTCAGAACAGGGGGAGGAAATCAGCCCCAGCATTTT. Translation gives CAWSFRTGGGNQPQHF.

The V call is TRBV9, the J call TRBJ2-5; unclear D gene. Trimming cost V 0 bases and J 4 bases, with 7 bases left between them. CDR1 is SGDLS and CDR2 is YYNGEE in the germline V gene. The CDR3 has 13 residues. Here the CDR3 reads CASSVDGPETQYF. DNA for the CDR3: TGTGCCAGCAGCGTAGACGGGCCAGAGACCCAGTACTTC.

The J gene is TRBJ1-2, the V gene TRBV7-9; D ambiguous. The germline CDR1 and CDR2 sequences are SEHNR and FQNEAQ (reference sequence). The CDR3 is 15 amino acids. Trimming left V 4 bases short and J 0 bases short, with 12 bases between. The CDR3 spells CASSSPDRANYGYTF. CDR3 nucleotide sequence: TGTGCCAGCAGCTCCCCGGACCGAGCTAACTATGGCTACACCTTC.

The rearrangement links TRBV28 to TRBJ1-4; D is unclear. Trimming removed 5 bases at V and 2 bases at J, with 12 bases between. Germline-derived CDR1 and CDR2 are MDHEN and SYDVKM. The CDR3 spans 15 residues. Here the CDR3 reads CASSPRTETNEKLFF. In nucleotides, the CDR3 is TGTGCCAGCAGTCCTCGGACGGAGACTAATGAAAAACTGTTTTTT.

The V gene is TRBV6-5, the J gene TRBJ1-2; D is uncertain. The germline V and J ends were trimmed by 7 bases and 8 bases, with 14 bases remaining between them. The CDR3 sequence is 12 residues long. The germline gives CDR1 MNHEY, CDR2 SVGAGI. In DNA, the CDR3 is TGTGCCAGCAATTCGCGAGTGGAGGGCTACACCTTC. This codes for CASNSRVEGYTF.

The chain couples TRBV6-5 to TRBJ1-3, with D maybe TRBD1 (6 bases). Germline V gives CDR1 MNHEY, CDR2 SVGAGI. The CDR3 is 16 amino acids. Trimming shortened V by 0 bases and J by 1 base, and 10 bases separated the two germline ends. CDR3 coding DNA: TGTGCCAGCAGTTACTCGAGGGGGGATTCTGGAAACACCATATATTTT. Translating gives CASSYSRGDSGNTIYF.

This clone was detected only a few times. V gene TRBV2 combines with J gene TRBJ1-4; D unresolved. Germline assignment: CDR1 SNHLY and CDR2 FYNNEI. The CDR3 is 14 amino acids. Trimming stripped 2 bases from V and 3 bases from J, with 7 bases between. CDR3 bases: TGTGCCAGCAGTGAAAATGGGGCTAATGAAAAACTGTTTTTT. This gives the protein CASSENGANEKLFF.

The chain has TRBV18 and TRBJ2-7; 7 positions match TRBD2. Germline CDR1 KGHSH, CDR2 LQKENI. V lost 1 base and J lost 6; bases outside the gene matches: 6. This CDR3 contains 14 residues. The CDR3 nucleotides are TGTGCCAGCTCACCACGGGGGGAGGGTTCCGAGCAGTACTTC. This sequence encodes CASSPRGEGSEQYF.

The chain combines TRBV4-1 with TRBJ2-3; D not resolved. V was clipped by 2 bases and J by 2 bases, with 14 bases between them. CDR3 length: 16 amino acids. Germline assignment: CDR1 MGHRA and CDR2 YSYEKL. The CDR3 DNA reads as TGCGCCAGCAGCCAACCCCTAGGACCTAACACAGATACGCAGTATTTT. Translating gives CASSQPLGPNTDTQYF.

V gene TRBV5-4 combines with J gene TRBJ2-2; D perhaps matches TRBD1 (6 bases). The CDR3 runs 16 residues. V lost 5 bases and J lost 0, with 14 bases in between. The germline V gene encodes CDR1 SGHNT and CDR2 YYREEE (reference sequence). The CDR3 DNA follows: TGTGCCAGCAGTGGGGGCGGAGGAGCGAACACCGGGGAGCTGTTTTTT. Translated: CASSGGGGANTGELFF.